The 30 T cell receptor beta chains presented below share a single source sample, sequenced in a study of CD8+CD57+ T cells in acquired aplastic anemia. Genomic DNA templated the TCR beta VDJ and CDR3 profiling. TCRdb analysed the reads with MiXCR anew, one entry per CDR3 protein. The sample lists 200,000 to 250,000 distinct CDR3 sequences; approximately 35% were seen once. Sequenced: sorted CD4+, CD8+, or CD8+CD57+ T cells (not recorded which) from PBMCs. These receptors were collected from a human donor in good health, serving as a control.

This clonotype was recorded at least ten times. The V and J genes are TRBV6-1 and TRBJ2-5, with D tentatively TRBD1 (7 bases). Trimming stripped 8 bases from V and 4 bases from J, with 20 bases between. CDR1 and CDR2 from the germline V gene are MNHNS and SASEGT. The length of the CDR3 is 15 residues. CDR3 coding DNA: TGTGCCAGCCAAGGGAACAGACAGGGAGGAGAGACCCAGTACTTC. It codes for CASQGNRQGGETQYF.

A few counts support this clonotype. The chain couples TRBV5-6 to TRBJ2-3; D gene uncertain. Looked up from germline, CDR1 is SGHDT and CDR2 is YYEEEE. V dropped 2 bases and J dropped 2 bases, with 6 bases sitting between them. CDR3 length: 13 amino acids. The CDR3 reads CASSFPDTDTQYF. The CDR3 coding sequence is TGTGCCAGCAGCTTTCCCGACACAGATACGCAGTATTTT.

The chain employs TRBV20-1 and TRBJ2-5; D may be TRBD2 (5 bases). CDR3 length equals 13 residues. Germline CDR1 and CDR2: DFQATT and SNEGSKA (reference sequence). Deletions cut 4 bases from V and 1 base from J, with 10 bases between. The CDR3 DNA reads TGCAGTGCTAATGGTCGGGGCCAAGAGACCCAGTACTTC. Protein: CSANGRGQETQYF.

This clonotype appeared a few times. A much larger clone differs from this one at a single base, so this may be a read error. The rearrangement uses TRBV25-1 and TRBJ2-3; D unclear. V lost 4 bases and J 1 base, leaving 6 bases between the germline ends. The CDR3 has 13 residues. Germline V gene data show CDR1 as MGHDK and CDR2 as SYGVNS. As DNA, the CDR3 is TGTGCCAGCAGTGGCTGCCGCACAGATACGCAGTATTTT. As protein: CASSGCRTDTQYF.

This clonotype appeared many times. The rearrangement links TRBV24-1 to TRBJ2-3; D may match TRBD1 or TRBD2 (5 bases each). Trimming pared 2 bases from V and 2 bases from J, leaving 13 bases between. CDR1 is KGHDR, CDR2 SFDVKD, per germline. This CDR3 is built from 16 residues. The chain's CDR3 is CATSDYPGTATDTQYF. CDR3 coding DNA: TGTGCCACCAGTGATTACCCAGGGACCGCCACAGATACGCAGTATTTT.

CDR3 nucleotides: TGTGCCAGCAGTTTATTAGGGTCCACCTCTGGGGCCAACGTCCTGACTTTC. Translation gives CASSLLGSTSGANVLTF. J is TRBJ2-6 and V is TRBV12-3 or TRBV12-4; no clear D. CDR3 length equals 17 residues. V lost 2 bases to trimming and J lost 0 bases, with 11 bases between them.

The rearrangement links TRBV4-2 to TRBJ2-1, with 10 bases identical to TRBD2. V shed 1 base, J shed 1 base, and the junction held 4 bases outside the gene matches. CDR1 LGHNA and CDR2 YNFKEQ come from the germline V gene. The CDR3 is 17 residues long. The CDR3 loop reads CASSQVTSGTSYNEQFF. CDR3 nucleotides: TGTGCCAGCAGCCAAGTCACTAGCGGGACATCCTACAATGAGCAGTTCTTC.

The genes are TRBV19 and TRBJ2-7, with D unresolved. The germline V gene encodes CDR1 LNHDA and CDR2 SQIVND (reference sequence). The CDR3 contains 15 residues. Trimming removed 3 bases at V and 2 bases at J, with 14 bases between. CDR3 amino acids: CASSMSRVLPYEQYF. The CDR3 nucleotides read TGTGCCAGTAGTATGTCGAGAGTCCTTCCCTACGAGCAGTACTTC. Looking up the rest from reference TRBV19 and TRBJ2-7 gives the full variable domain: DGGITQSPKYLFRKEGQNVTLSCEQNLNHDAMYWYRQDPGQGLRLIYYSQIVNDFQKGDIAEGYSVSREKKESFPLTVTSAQKNPTAFYLCASSMSRVLPYEQYFGPGTRLTVT.

This clonotype was seen many times. This sequence joins TRBV7-2 and TRBJ2-3; 7 bases line up with TRBD2. CDR1 and CDR2 (germline): SGHTA, FQGNSA. The V gene end was trimmed by 1 base and the J gene end by 0 bases; junction bases not matched to a gene: 4. CDR3 length: 16 residues. In nucleotides, the CDR3 is TGTGCCAGCAGCTTAGGTCTAGCGGAAAGCACAGATACGCAGTATTTT. Translated, it gives CASSLGLAESTDTQYF.

The J gene is TRBJ2-6, the V gene TRBV7-7; D call uncertain. The germline V and J ends were trimmed by 5 bases and 4 bases, with 12 bases remaining between them. This CDR3 comprises 15 residues. Germline V CDR1 and CDR2: SSHAT, FNYEAQ (reference sequence). CDR3 sequence reads: CASSKGPSGANVLTF. The CDR3 nucleotides read TGTGCCAGCAGCAAGGGCCCCTCCGGGGCCAACGTCCTGACTTTC.

Only a few counts were recorded for this clonotype. Relative to the germline gene, one junction end is altered; a read error may explain this. This chain connects TRBV25-1 to TRBJ1-6; no clear D gene. This CDR3 has 17 amino acids. CDR1 and CDR2 (germline): MGHDK, SYGVNS. The CDR3 spells CASSYSPPSSYNLPLHF. The CDR3 DNA follows: TGTGCCAGCAGTTACTCGCCCCCGAGCTCCTATAATTTACCCCTCCACTTT. Looking up the rest from reference TRBV25-1 and TRBJ1-6 gives the full variable domain: EADIYQTPRYLVIGTGKKITLECSQTMGHDKMYWYQQDPGMELHLIHYSYGVNSTEKGDLSSESTVSRIRTEHFPLTLESARPSHTSQYLCASSYSPPSSYNLPLHFGNGTRLTVT.

This CDR3 is CAIQGYTF. CDR3 nucleotides: TGTGCCATCCAGGGGTACACCTTC. This sequence joins TRBV10-3 and TRBJ1-2, with D perhaps TRBD1 (6 bases). This CDR3 comprises 8 residues. Germline CDR1 ENHRY, CDR2 SYGVKD. V lost 8 bases and J 11 bases, leaving 6 bases between the germline ends.

The chain combines TRBV7-9 with TRBJ1-1; D is unresolved. The CDR3 totals 14 residues. Germline V gene data show CDR1 as SEHNR and CDR2 as FQNEAQ (reference sequence). The V and J ends lost 6 bases and 1 base respectively, with 12 bases between them. The CDR3 reads CASRPEGRNTEAFF. The CDR3 DNA reads as TGTGCCAGCAGACCGGAGGGAAGGAACACTGAAGCTTTCTTT.

This clonotype has ten or more counts. V usage is TRBV29-1 and J usage is TRBJ2-4; D is uncertain. This CDR3 is 12 amino acids long. V gave up 2 bases and J gave up 5 bases, with 7 bases separating them. Germline V lookup: CDR1 SQVTM, CDR2 ANQGSEA. In nucleotides, the CDR3 is TGCAGCGTTGAATGGGAAGAAAACATTCAGTACTTC. Translated, it gives CSVEWEENIQYF.

The V gene is TRBV4-3, the J gene TRBJ2-3; D is undetermined. CDR1 is LGHNA and CDR2 is YSLEER in the germline V gene. This CDR3 spans 14 amino acids. The germline V and J ends were trimmed by 4 bases and 5 bases, with 13 bases remaining between them. CDR3 protein: CASSPSNLEDTQYF. Here the CDR3 DNA reads TGCGCCAGCAGCCCAAGCAATTTGGAAGATACGCAGTATTTT.

This clonotype was counted once. V and J are TRBV5-6 and TRBJ2-1, with TRBD2 matching 8 bases. V was pared by 5 bases and J by 16 bases, with 14 bases of the junction left unmatched. The germline CDR1 and CDR2 sequences are SGHDT and YYEEEE. This CDR3 is 13 amino acids long. As DNA, the CDR3 is TGTGCCAGCAGGCCACAACTAGCGGCCCCTCCTTTCTTC. This translates into CASRPQLAAPPFF. Looking up the rest from reference TRBV5-6 and TRBJ2-1 gives the full variable domain: DAGVTQSPTHLIKTRGQQVTLRCSPKSGHDTVSWYQQALGQGPQFIFQYYEEEERQRGNFPDRFSGHQFPNYSSELNVNALLLGDSALYLCASRPQLAAPPFFGPGTRLTVL.

As concerns this clonotype: A much more abundant neighbour one base away suggests this may be a read error. The chain joins TRBV20-1 to TRBJ1-2; possibly TRBD1 for D (6 bases). CDR1 and CDR2 (germline): DFQATT, SNEGSKA (reference sequence). The CDR3 consists of 13 residues. The CDR3 sequence: CSARALPLGGCTF. The CDR3 bases are TGCAGTGCTAGAGCCCTCCCCCTGGGGGGCTGCACCTTC.

This clonotype was found many times. The chain carries TRBV2 and TRBJ2-3; the match to TRBD2 covers 10 bases. The CDR3 is made up of 16 amino acids. The germline V gene encodes CDR1 SNHLY and CDR2 FYNNEI. The V and J ends lost 3 bases and 2 bases, in that order; junction bases with no gene match: 5. CDR3 nucleotide sequence: TGTGCCAGCAGTGATGGACTAGCGGTAATCACAGATACGCAGTATTTT. Its protein is CASSDGLAVITDTQYF.

The chain links TRBV15 to TRBJ1-5; the D is unclear. Per germline, CDR1 LNHNV and CDR2 YYDKDF (reference sequence). This CDR3 has 14 residues. V dropped 0 bases and J dropped 2 bases, with 5 bases sitting between them. CDR3 bases: TGTGCCACCAGCAGAGATAGGGGCAATCAGCCCCAGCATTTT. Amino acid sequence: CATSRDRGNQPQHF.

This clonotype was seen at least ten times. This chain joins TRBV20-1 and TRBJ1-1, with a weak D call TRBD1 (5 bases). The CDR3 length is 14 residues. The germline CDR1 and CDR2 sequences are DFQATT and SNEGSKA (reference sequence). V was shortened by 3 bases and J by 4 bases, with 15 bases between the two germline ends. The CDR3 loop reads CSASHRRGGTEAFF. CDR3 DNA: TGCAGTGCTAGTCACCGGCGTGGGGGCACTGAAGCTTTCTTT.

This clonotype has ten or more counts. This chain connects TRBV20-1 to TRBJ1-2; the D gene is possibly TRBD1 (6 bases). With 5 bases removed from V and 2 bases from J, the gap between germline ends came to 9 bases. The CDR3 is made up of 12 amino acids. From germline, CDR1 is DFQATT and CDR2 SNEGSKA (reference sequence). The CDR3 coding sequence is TGCAGTGCTGAAACAGGGAACTATGGCTACACCTTC. Encoded protein: CSAETGNYGYTF.

This chain connects TRBV27 to TRBJ1-2, with D tentatively TRBD1 (6 bases). V was clipped by 9 bases and J by 4 bases, with 15 bases between them. Germline V gene sequence: CDR1 MNHEY, CDR2 SMNVEV (reference sequence). This CDR3 region has 13 residues. The DNA for the CDR3 is TGTGCCAGTCGTACAGGGCCCGGCTATGGCTACACCTTC. Translation gives CASRTGPGYGYTF.

This clonotype was seen only a few times. V gene TRBV19 combines with J gene TRBJ1-1; possible D gene TRBD1, 5 bases. The CDR3 consists of 13 residues. V lost 7 bases, J lost 1 base, and 10 bases lay in between. Per germline, CDR1 LNHDA and CDR2 SQIVND (reference sequence). CDR3 region: CASTQGSNTEAFF. CDR3 coding DNA: TGTGCCAGTACTCAGGGATCGAACACTGAAGCTTTCTTT.

The table lists this clonotype with a count of one. The chain combines TRBV19 with TRBJ2-7; possibly TRBD1 for D (6 bases). The length of the CDR3 is 13 residues. Trimming removed 9 bases from V and 2 bases from J, with 14 bases in between. The V gene's germline CDR1 is LNHDA and CDR2 SQIVND (reference sequence). The CDR3 DNA is TGTGCCAGCAGATCGAGGGACACCTACGAGCAGTACTTC. The encoded protein is CASRSRDTYEQYF.

This rearrangement joins TRBV12-5 to TRBJ2-5; no reliable D call. Germline V lookup: CDR1 LGHNT, CDR2 FRNRAP. The ends were cut back, 2 bases at V and 5 bases at J, with 24 bases in the middle. The CDR3 runs to 18 residues. CDR3 amino acids: CASGLMAVRTTFRETQYF. The CDR3 DNA reads TGTGCTAGTGGTTTGATGGCTGTTCGGACCACTTTTCGGGAGACCCAGTACTTC.

The chain joins TRBV2 to TRBJ2-3; a possible D gene is TRBD1 (7 bases). V gave up 4 bases and J gave up 6 bases, with 17 bases separating them. The germline V gene encodes CDR1 SNHLY and CDR2 FYNNEI. The CDR3 runs to 15 residues. The CDR3 DNA is TGTGCCAGCAGTGGGGCGGGACAGAGGGCTGATACGCAGTATTTT. Its protein product is CASSGAGQRADTQYF.

V is TRBV11-2 and J is TRBJ1-2; D ambiguous. Trimming removed 5 bases at V and 4 bases at J, with 20 bases between. This CDR3 spans 16 amino acids. Germline-derived CDR1 and CDR2 are SGHAT and FQNNGV. The CDR3 spells CASSPAQSTITYGYTF. CDR3 coding DNA: TGTGCCAGCAGCCCGGCCCAGAGTACGATTACCTATGGCTACACCTTC.

Many counts were recorded for this clonotype. The CDR3 nucleotides read TGCGCCAGCAGCGGAAACAGGGAGAATTCCTACGAGCAGTACTTC. Protein product: CASSGNRENSYEQYF. This chain connects TRBV5-1 to TRBJ2-7; a possible D gene is TRBD1 (6 bases). CDR1 and CDR2 from the germline V gene are SGHRS and YFSETQ. The CDR3 contains 15 residues. Deletions cut 4 bases from V and 1 base from J, with 15 bases between. Complete variable domain (other parts from reference TRBV5-1 and TRBJ2-7): KAGVTQTPRYLIKTRGQQVTLSCSPISGHRSVSWYQQTPGQGLQFLFEYFSETQRNKGNFPGRFSGRQFSNSRSEMNVSTLELGDSALYLCASSGNRENSYEQYFGPGTRLTVT.

The genes are TRBV2 and TRBJ2-3; 8 bases are a match to TRBD1. The ends lost 7 bases at V and 7 bases at J; junction bases unmatched: 4. Germline V gene lookup returns CDR1 SNHLY and CDR2 FYNNEI. The CDR3 spans 12 residues. CDR3 in amino acids: CASNRGAYTQYF. The CDR3 DNA reads as TGTGCCAGCAACAGGGGGGCATATACGCAGTATTTT.

The CDR3 sequence is CASSQVGQIYEQYF. The CDR3 DNA sequence: TGTGCCAGCAGCCAAGTAGGACAGATCTACGAGCAGTACTTC. The chain links TRBV14 to TRBJ2-7; tentative D call: TRBD1 (6 bases). This CDR3 comprises 14 residues. Trimming stripped 1 base from V and 3 bases from J, with 10 bases between. Germline assignment: CDR1 SGHDN and CDR2 FVKESK.